Presented here are 26 T cell receptor beta chains from one specimen sequenced in a study of blood T cell repertoires in COVID-19. Profiling relied on immunoSEQ multiplex PCR, and the TCRdb table lists in-frame clones only, not all of them. The data hold about 210,000 clones, with 84% observed a single time. The sample was peripheral blood. The source of these receptors is an elderly woman with COVID-19, enrolled during active disease.

V gene TRBV6-2 or TRBV6-3 combines with J gene TRBJ2-7, with TRBD2 as a possible D gene (5 bases). This CDR3 region has 16 residues. Trimming removed 6 bases at V and 3 bases at J, with 21 bases between. CDR1 MNHEY and CDR2 SVGEGT come from the germline V gene. Here the CDR3 reads CASSPRVLEGIYEQYF. CDR3 DNA: TGTGCCAGCAGCCCCCGGGTTCTCGAGGGAATCTACGAGCAGTACTTC.

This sequence joins TRBV6-1 and TRBJ1-6; 8 bases are shared with TRBD1. The CDR3 spans 15 residues. Germline CDR1 is MNHNS and CDR2 is SASEGT. Germline trimming cut 3 bases from V and 14 bases from J; bases unmatched to any gene: 12. CDR3 coding DNA: TGTGCCAGCAGTGAGGGCCAGGGGGCGGTAAGGGCCCTCCACTTT. Protein: CASSEGQGAVRALHF.

This clone was counted between two and nine times. This rearrangement joins TRBV28 to TRBJ1-2; 12 bases map to TRBD1. Germline-derived CDR1 and CDR2 are MDHEN and SYDVKM. V was pared by 1 base and J by 4 bases, with 7 bases of the junction left unmatched. The CDR3 length is 17 residues. CDR3 amino acids: CASSLYGDRGLGYGYTF. CDR3 sequence (DNA): TGTGCCAGCAGTTTATATGGGGACAGGGGGCTTGGCTATGGCTACACCTTC.

This clone was observed a single time. J is TRBJ2-3 and V is TRBV19, with D perhaps matching TRBD2 (7 bases). Germline V gene sequence: CDR1 LNHDA, CDR2 SQIVND (reference sequence). The CDR3 runs to 15 residues. V lost 5 bases, J lost 0 bases, and 12 bases lay in between. CDR3 bases: TGTGCCAGTAGTTGGAGGGGGGGGAGCACAGATACGCAGTATTTT. Translated, it gives CASSWRGGSTDTQYF.

V is TRBV30 and J is TRBJ2-5, with a possible D match to TRBD2 (6 bases). The germline CDR1 and CDR2 sequences are GTSNPN and SVGIG (reference sequence). The CDR3 has 14 amino acids. V was clipped by 0 bases and J by 4 bases, with 12 bases between them. The CDR3 protein is CAWSVRGIRETQYF. The CDR3 coding sequence is TGTGCCTGGAGTGTACGGGGGATCCGAGAGACCCAGTACTTC.

The CDR3 coding sequence is TGTGCCAGCGTTTCGTTAGCTAACTATGGCTACACCTTC. Protein product: CASVSLANYGYTF. V usage is TRBV27 and J usage is TRBJ1-2; D not certain. CDR3 length equals 13 residues. V lost 8 bases, J lost 0 bases, and 10 bases lay in between. Germline CDR1 and CDR2: MNHEY and SMNVEV (reference sequence).

The rearrangement links TRBV3-1 (or the pseudogene TRBV3-2) to TRBJ2-3, with 10 bases matching TRBD2. V dropped 5 bases and J dropped 5; count of bases not matched to a gene: 16. Germline assignment: CDR1 LGHDT and CDR2 YNNKEL (reference sequence). The CDR3 consists of 18 residues. The CDR3 loop is CASSAPPLLAGAGDTQYF. The CDR3 DNA reads as TGTGCCAGCAGCGCCCCCCCCCTTCTAGCGGGGGCTGGAGATACGCAGTATTTT.

The chain has TRBV7-9 and TRBJ1-3, with D possibly TRBD1 on 5 matching bases. V lost 3 bases and J lost 0, with 6 bases in between. Germline lookup yields CDR1 SEHNR and CDR2 FQNEAQ (reference sequence). The CDR3 runs to 14 residues. CDR3 sequence reads: CASSLGGSGNTIYF. DNA for the CDR3: TGTGCCAGCAGCTTGGGGGGCTCTGGAAACACCATATATTTT.

Only one count was recorded for this clone. V usage is TRBV18 and J usage is TRBJ2-6; D is ambiguous. V was cut by 4 bases and J by 0 bases, with 7 bases left in between. The germline V gene has CDR1 KGHSH and CDR2 LQKENI. The CDR3 runs to 15 residues. The CDR3 here is CASSRDISGANVLTF. In DNA form, the CDR3 reads TGTGCCAGCTCACGAGACATCTCTGGGGCCAACGTCCTGACTTTC.

In this sample, this clone turned up a few times. The V call is TRBV7-8, the J call TRBJ2-2; possibly TRBD2 for D (5 bases). Germline CDR1 and CDR2: SGHVS and FQNEAQ. V was shortened by 4 bases and J by 6 bases, with 9 bases between the two germline ends. The CDR3 has 13 amino acids. CDR3 amino acids: CASSSTRAGELFF. The CDR3 DNA reads as TGTGCCAGCAGCTCCACTAGGGCCGGGGAGCTGTTTTTT.

A few counts support this clone. This chain joins TRBV10-3 and TRBJ2-7; 7 bases agree with TRBD2. After removal of 4 bases from V and 5 bases from J, the junction contained 8 bases not matched to a gene. Germline V gene lookup returns CDR1 ENHRY and CDR2 SYGVKD. The CDR3 is 14 amino acids. Written as DNA, the CDR3 is TGTGCCATCAGTGCCCAAGGGAGGGCCGACGAGCAGTACTTC. This encodes CAISAQGRADEQYF.

CDR3 DNA sequence: TGTGCCAGCTCACCGGGACTAGCGGATTACAATGAGCAGTTCTTC. Amino acid sequence: CASSPGLADYNEQFF. This sequence joins TRBV18 and TRBJ2-1; 11 bases match TRBD2. Per germline, CDR1 KGHSH and CDR2 LQKENI. V dropped 3 bases and J dropped 4; count of bases not matched to a gene: 2. There are 15 residues in the CDR3.

As for this clone: One end of the junction is discordant with germline, which a read error may explain. The rearrangement uses TRBV19 and TRBJ1-1; D possibly corresponds to TRBD1 (6 bases). The CDR3 length is 11 residues. Looked up from germline, CDR1 is LNHDA and CDR2 is SQIVND (reference sequence). The chain's CDR3 is CASTQGGRACF. As DNA, the CDR3 is TGTGCCAGTACCCAAGGGGGACGCGCATGCTTT.

The chain is built from TRBV10-3 and TRBJ1-1; D perhaps matches TRBD1 (6 bases). The CDR3 covers 14 residues. CDR1 and CDR2 from the germline V gene are ENHRY and SYGVKD. Trimming took off 9 bases at V and 1 base at J, with 15 bases between the two ends. CDR3 in amino acids: CAIKGGARNTEAFF. The CDR3 bases are TGTGCCATAAAGGGGGGGGCAAGGAACACTGAAGCTTTCTTT.

This clone was seen a handful of times. The chain employs TRBV2 and TRBJ1-2; 7 nucleotides line up with TRBD1. V shed 6 bases and J 7 bases; nucleotides not matched to a gene: 8. This CDR3 spans 13 amino acids. Per the germline V gene, CDR1 is SNHLY and CDR2 is FYNNEI. The CDR3 region has the DNA TGTGCCAGCAGAGATGACAGGGTCGGTGGCTACACCTTC. Translated: CASRDDRVGGYTF.

The sample holds one count of this clone. The chain links TRBV12-3 or TRBV12-4 to TRBJ2-2; the match to TRBD1 covers 7 bases. The CDR3 sequence is 13 residues long. Trimming removed 6 bases from V and 9 bases from J; junction bases left unmatched: 7. The CDR3 reads CASSYDRERELFF. CDR3 DNA sequence: TGTGCCAGCAGCTATGACAGGGAAAGGGAGCTGTTTTTT.

This clone was counted a single time. The chain joins TRBV28 to TRBJ2-3; 9 bases are a match to TRBD2. In germline, CDR1 is MDHEN, CDR2 SYDVKM. The CDR3 has 16 residues. Germline trimming cut 5 bases from V and 5 bases from J; bases unmatched to any gene: 11. CDR3 sequence reads: CASSAPSGREGDTQYF. The CDR3 nucleotides read TGTGCCAGCAGTGCCCCTAGCGGGCGGGAGGGAGATACGCAGTATTTT.

The chain has TRBV5-1 and TRBJ1-4; 7 bases match TRBD1. Per germline, CDR1 SGHRS and CDR2 YFSETQ. This CDR3 has 20 residues. The J segment lost 3 bases and the V segment lost 4 bases, leaving 21 bases of the junction unmatched. The CDR3 region is CASSRGPGQEVVLSNEKLFF. The DNA for the CDR3 is TGCGCCAGCAGCAGGGGGCCGGGACAAGAGGTTGTTCTGTCTAATGAAAAACTGTTTTTT.

This chain joins TRBV7-8 and TRBJ1-2; the D gene is possibly TRBD1 (5 bases). The germline V gene encodes CDR1 SGHVS and CDR2 FQNEAQ. The CDR3 sequence is 13 residues long. V lost 3 bases and J lost 6, with 11 bases in between. In DNA, the CDR3 is TGTGCCAGCAGCTTGGGGCCTGGGAATGGCTACACCTTC. Protein sequence: CASSLGPGNGYTF.

V gene TRBV27 combines with J gene TRBJ2-3; the match to TRBD2 covers 8 bases. This CDR3 region has 14 residues. J gave up 3 bases and V 7 bases, and 6 bases lay outside the gene matches. The germline V gene has CDR1 MNHEY and CDR2 SMNVEV (reference sequence). The CDR3 here is CASITGGKTDTQYF. DNA for the CDR3: TGTGCCAGCATAACGGGGGGGAAGACAGATACGCAGTATTTT.

This rearrangement joins TRBV7-2 to TRBJ2-5, with D uncertain. In germline, CDR1 is SGHTA, CDR2 FQGNSA. V was pared by 5 bases and J by 1 base, with 11 bases between. The CDR3 has 14 residues. CDR3 nucleotide sequence: TGTGCCAGCAGCCTTAGACATTTCCAAGAGACCCAGTACTTC. Residues: CASSLRHFQETQYF. The whole variable domain, filled in from reference TRBV7-2 and TRBJ2-5, reads GAGVSQSPSNKVTEKGKDVELRCDPISGHTALYWYRQSLGQGLEFLIYFQGNSAPDKSGLPSDRFSAERTGGSVSTLTIQRTQQEDSAVYLCASSLRHFQETQYFGPGTRLLVL.

The chain is built from TRBV15 and TRBJ2-2; D uncertain. Germline V gene data show CDR1 as LNHNV and CDR2 as YYDKDF (reference sequence). This CDR3 contains 15 residues. V was shortened by 3 bases and J by 4 bases, with 12 bases between the two germline ends. CDR3 protein: CATSRFVAPTGELFF. As DNA, the CDR3 is TGTGCCACCAGCAGGTTTGTGGCTCCCACCGGGGAGCTGTTTTTT. The variable domain in full, completed from reference TRBV15 and TRBJ2-2, reads DAMVIQNPRYQVTQFGKPVTLSCSQTLNHNVMYWYQQKSSQAPKLLFHYYDKDFNNEADTPDNFQSRRPNTSFCFLDIRSPGLGDTAMYLCATSRFVAPTGELFFGEGSRLTVL.

This chain joins TRBV7-8 and TRBJ2-1; D unclear. The CDR3 spans 12 residues. Germline CDR1 is SGHVS and CDR2 is FQNEAQ. Trimming took off 2 bases at V and 3 bases at J, with 2 bases between the two ends. The CDR3 protein is CASSLHYNEQFF. The CDR3 DNA follows: TGTGCCAGCAGCTTACACTACAATGAGCAGTTCTTC. The full variable domain, rest sourced from reference TRBV7-8 and TRBJ2-1, is GAGVSQSPRYKVAKRGQDVALRCDPISGHVSLFWYQQALGQGPEFLTYFQNEAQLDKSGLPSDRFFAERPEGSVSTLKIQRTQQEDSAVYLCASSLHYNEQFFGPGTRLTVL.

The rearrangement uses TRBV6-2 or TRBV6-3 and TRBJ1-1; tentatively, D is TRBD1 (5 bases). The germline gives CDR1 MNHEY, CDR2 SVGEGT. The CDR3 length is 14 residues. The V end was cut by 6 bases, the J end by 2 bases, with 13 bases between. In DNA, the CDR3 is TGTGCCAGCAGCGAGACGACAGTAAACACTGAAGCTTTCTTT. It specifies CASSETTVNTEAFF.

The chain couples TRBV2 to TRBJ2-1; the D is unclear. The germline V and J ends were trimmed by 3 bases and 3 bases, with 3 bases remaining between them. CDR3 size: 12 residues. The germline V gene has CDR1 SNHLY and CDR2 FYNNEI. The CDR3 coding sequence is TGTGCCAGCAGTGATAACTACAATGAGCAGTTCTTC. Translating it yields CASSDNYNEQFF.

The chain employs TRBV5-5 and TRBJ1-2; tentative D call: TRBD1 (6 bases). This CDR3 comprises 16 residues. Germline V gene lookup returns CDR1 SGHKS and CDR2 YYEKEE (reference sequence). Trimming pared 3 bases from V and 3 bases from J, leaving 18 bases between. CDR3 coding DNA: TGTGCCAGCAGCTCCCAGGGGAGGGGGAAGGACTATGGCTACACCTTC. It specifies CASSSQGRGKDYGYTF.